The 6 T cell receptor beta chains below were found in one sample sequenced in a study of T cell changes during pregnancy in multiple sclerosis. Assay used: immunoSEQ multiplex PCR; TCRdb lists only in-frame clones, some missing. The sample contains some 100,000 clones, more than 90% of which appear only once. Sample: peripheral blood, taken in the second trimester of pregnancy. These receptor sequences come from a female donor with multiple sclerosis, enrolled in a pregnancy study.

This chain connects TRBV5-1 to TRBJ2-3, with D maybe TRBD1 (6 bases). V lost 3 bases, J lost 1 base, and 15 bases lay in between. The V gene's germline CDR1 is SGHRS and CDR2 YFSETQ. The CDR3 extends over 16 amino acids. The DNA for the CDR3 is TGCGCCAGCAGCTGGGGGCAGGGTTCGGGCACAGATACGCAGTATTTT. It codes for CASSWGQGSGTDTQYF.

V gene TRBV5-1 combines with J gene TRBJ1-1, with 8 nucleotides matching TRBD1. CDR3 length: 15 amino acids. Germline lookup yields CDR1 SGHRS and CDR2 YFSETQ. Trimming cost V 2 bases and J 1 base; bases outside gene matches: 4. As DNA, the CDR3 is TGCGCCAGCAGCTTCGGACAGGGTGCGAACACTGAAGCTTTCTTT. Encoded protein: CASSFGQGANTEAFF.

The V gene is TRBV19, the J gene TRBJ1-2, with D perhaps TRBD1 (5 bases). CDR1 LNHDA and CDR2 SQIVND come from the germline V gene (reference sequence). With 9 bases removed from V and 0 bases from J, the gap between germline ends came to 11 bases. The CDR3 loop spans 13 amino acids. The CDR3 loop reads CASRDSPNYGYTF. The CDR3 DNA is TGTGCCAGCCGGGACTCTCCTAACTATGGCTACACCTTC. The variable domain in full, completed from reference TRBV19 and TRBJ1-2, reads DGGITQSPKYLFRKEGQNVTLSCEQNLNHDAMYWYRQDPGQGLRLIYYSQIVNDFQKGDIAEGYSVSREKKESFPLTVTSAQKNPTAFYLCASRDSPNYGYTFGSGTRLTVV.

The chain couples TRBV9 to TRBJ1-3, with TRBD1 as a possible D gene (6 bases). Per germline, CDR1 SGDLS and CDR2 YYNGEE. This CDR3 spans 16 amino acids. Trimming took off 1 base at V and 8 bases at J, with 19 bases between the two ends. CDR3 residues: CASSVKQGTLGDTIYF. The DNA of the CDR3 is TGTGCCAGCAGCGTAAAACAGGGTACTCTCGGAGACACCATATATTTT.

The V gene is TRBV19, the J gene TRBJ2-5; 9 nucleotides agree with TRBD1. Germline V lookup: CDR1 LNHDA, CDR2 SQIVND (reference sequence). Trimming took 1 base from V and 5 from J; bases not matched to a gene: 5. The CDR3 is made up of 15 amino acids. The CDR3 sequence: CASSIGGDRDETQYF. CDR3 coding DNA: TGTGCCAGTAGTATAGGAGGGGACAGGGATGAGACCCAGTACTTC.

The chain combines TRBV30 with TRBJ2-5; 9 bases are a match to TRBD1. The CDR3 sequence is 16 residues long. From germline, CDR1 is GTSNPN and CDR2 SVGIG (reference sequence). V shed 2 bases and J 4 bases; nucleotides not matched to a gene: 11. The CDR3 region has the DNA TGTGCCTGGAGTCTCAAGACAGGGGGAATTGTAGAGACCCAGTACTTC. It translates to CAWSLKTGGIVETQYF. The whole variable domain, remainder taken from reference TRBV30 and TRBJ2-5, is SQTIHQWPATLVQPVGSPLSLECTVEGTSNPNLYWYRQAAGRGLQLLFYSVGIGQISSEVPQNLSASRPQDRQFILSSKKLLLSDSGFYLCAWSLKTGGIVETQYFGPGTRLLVL.